The 3 T cell receptor beta chains in this list originate from one sample, sequenced in a study of blood T cells in healthy people across ages. Alongside a J-beta primer mix, a sample-barcoded 5' primer served in a second PCR lasting about 6 to 12 cycles. MiXCR, applied by TCRdb to the 5' RACE reads, yields one record per CDR3 protein. The top ten clones hold roughly a sixth of a sample with 870,000 or so distinct CDR3 sequences, about 28% of them seen once. Sequencing used blood. These receptor sequences come from a woman older than 75 in good health.

Details on this clonotype: This clone may be a read error of a much larger clone one base away. The rearrangement uses TRBV10-3 and TRBJ2-1; TRBD2 matches at 8 bases. Germline CDR1 reads ENHRY; CDR2 reads SYGVKD. CDR3 length: 16 residues. The CDR3: CAISDQSGSSYNGQFF. As DNA, the CDR3 is TGTGCCATCAGTGATCAAAGCGGGAGTTCCTACAATGGGCAGTTCTTC.

This clonotype was counted at least ten times. The chain recombines TRBV9 with TRBJ2-6; D possibly matches TRBD1 or TRBD2 (5 bases each). CDR3 length equals 16 residues. Germline values: CDR1 SGDLS, CDR2 YYNGEE. V lost 4 bases to trimming and J lost 2 bases, with 13 bases between them. The CDR3, as DNA: TGTGCCAGCAGCCCCTCTGGGGGACCTGGGGCCAACGTCCTGACTTTC. Amino acid sequence: CASSPSGGPGANVLTF.

This clonotype has ten or more counts. V usage is TRBV9 and J usage is TRBJ2-1; the match to TRBD1 covers 9 bases. Trimming at V came to 0 bases and at J to 5 bases, leaving 3 bases not matched to a gene. This CDR3 is 15 amino acids long. Germline CDR1 SGDLS, CDR2 YYNGEE. The CDR3 region is CASSVGGTGHNEQFF. Here the CDR3 DNA reads TGTGCCAGCAGCGTAGGTGGGACAGGGCACAATGAGCAGTTCTTC.